This T cell receptor beta chain derives from a study of T-cell memory formation after mild COVID-19. Study information: In these data, TCR clusters were largely donor specific. General observations from the study: For contracting clones, CD4+ ones sat mainly in CM and EM, CD8+ in EMRA.

Germline V gene lookup returns CDR1 SGHKS and CDR2 YYEKEE (reference sequence). The CDR3 is made up of 15 amino acids. Trimming cost V 5 bases and J 1 base, with 15 bases left between them. 5'RACE primed from the constant segment yielded TCR alpha and TCR beta cDNA libraries bearing sample barcodes and UMIs. TCRdb re-derived calls from the 5' RACE reads in MiXCR, one entry per CDR3 protein. Of hundreds of thousands of distinct CDR3 sequences detected, 24% appear once; the ten largest clones hold 8.5% to 10%. This clonotype was detected a few times. Its antigen is not known. The clonotype originates from an adult woman who had mild COVID-19 (a few samples of this study predate the infection). Cell type and time point are not known. Sequenced: PBMCs or a T cell subset sorted from them (not recorded which). The J gene is TRBJ1-1, the V gene TRBV5-5; D remains unclear. CDR3 sequence (DNA): TGTGCCAGCAGGCTGGGTCTCCTGGGGAACACTGAAGCTTTCTTT. The encoded protein is CASRLGLLGNTEAFF.